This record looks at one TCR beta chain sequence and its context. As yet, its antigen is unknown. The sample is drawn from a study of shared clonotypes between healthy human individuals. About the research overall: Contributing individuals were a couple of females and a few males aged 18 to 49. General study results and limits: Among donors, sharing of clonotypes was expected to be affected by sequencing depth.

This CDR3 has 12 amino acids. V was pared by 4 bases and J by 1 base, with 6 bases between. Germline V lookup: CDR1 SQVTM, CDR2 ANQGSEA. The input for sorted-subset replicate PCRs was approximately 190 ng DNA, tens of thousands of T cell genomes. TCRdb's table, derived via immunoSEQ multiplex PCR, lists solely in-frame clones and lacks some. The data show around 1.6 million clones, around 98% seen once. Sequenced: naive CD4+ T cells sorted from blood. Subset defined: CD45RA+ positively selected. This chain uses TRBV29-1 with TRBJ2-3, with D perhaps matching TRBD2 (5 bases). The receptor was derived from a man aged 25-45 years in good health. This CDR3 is CSVGRRTDTQYF. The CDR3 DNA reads TGCAGCGTTGGGAGGCGCACAGATACGCAGTATTTT.